The 8 T cell receptor beta chains below were found in one sample sequenced in a study of cytomegalovirus exposure and HLA in healthy donors. The primer mix had 60 Vbeta and 13 Jbeta primers. The table came from immunoSEQ multiplex PCR; TCRdb's copy has only in-frame clones and leaves some out. The sample shows some 200,000 clones, 75% to 90% of them seen only once. The sequencing sample was made of PBMCs. These receptors were taken from a woman under 30 in good health and CMV-seronegative.

J is TRBJ2-1 and V is TRBV18, with a weak D call TRBD2 (7 bases). Per the germline V gene, CDR1 is KGHSH and CDR2 is LQKENI. V was trimmed by 5 bases and J by 8 bases, leaving 19 bases between them. This CDR3 is built from 15 residues. The CDR3 reads CASSTHRGGPDEQFF. CDR3 DNA: TGTGCCAGCTCAACCCATAGGGGGGGGCCAGATGAGCAGTTCTTC.

This CDR3 reads CASSLLPGAREQYF. The CDR3 DNA sequence: TGTGCCAGCAGCTTGTTACCAGGGGCCCGAGAGCAGTACTTC. The chain recombines TRBV5-4 with TRBJ2-7, with TRBD1 as a possible D gene (6 bases). The CDR3 has 14 amino acids. Germline values: CDR1 SGHNT, CDR2 YYREEE (reference sequence). Trimming pared 1 base from V and 7 bases from J, leaving 15 bases between.

J is TRBJ2-1 and V is TRBV20-1; TRBD2 might be the D (5 bases). V lost 6 bases and J lost 12, with 12 bases in between. The germline CDR1 and CDR2 sequences are DFQATT and SNEGSKA (reference sequence). The CDR3 spans 10 residues. Here the CDR3 reads CSAAGNGQFF. The CDR3 DNA is TGCAGTGCGGCGGGCAACGGGCAGTTCTTC.

The rearrangement joins TRBV5-4 to TRBJ2-1; 9 bases agree with TRBD2. The CDR3 totals 16 residues. Trimming at V came to 6 bases and at J to 4 bases, leaving 11 bases not matched to a gene. The germline gives CDR1 SGHNT, CDR2 YYREEE (reference sequence). The CDR3 region has the DNA TGTGCCAGCACCCGGGATGGACTAGCGAGTTACAATGAGCAGTTCTTC. This codes for CASTRDGLASYNEQFF.

The chain links TRBV6-1 to TRBJ1-2, with a possible D match to TRBD1 (6 bases). Between the trimmed V and J ends, which lost 4 bases and 3 bases, there was a span of 12 bases. Germline V CDR1 and CDR2: MNHNS, SASEGT. The CDR3 covers 14 residues. Here the CDR3 reads CASSGGQGDYGYTF. Here the CDR3 DNA reads TGTGCCAGCAGTGGGGGGCAGGGCGACTATGGCTACACCTTC.

This clone occurred a few times. The V gene is TRBV20-1, the J gene TRBJ1-2, with unresolved D. The CDR3 contains 11 residues. V shed 0 bases and J shed 7 bases, with 6 bases lying between them. Per the germline V gene, CDR1 is DFQATT and CDR2 is SNEGSKA (reference sequence). The CDR3 region is CSARDKSGYTF. The DNA for the CDR3 is TGCAGTGCTAGAGATAAGAGTGGCTACACCTTC.

The chain joins TRBV18 to TRBJ1-6; 8 bases agree with TRBD1. This CDR3 contains 16 residues. Germline-derived CDR1 and CDR2 are KGHSH and LQKENI. V lost 4 bases to trimming and J lost 7 bases; unmatched junction nucleotides: 9. CDR3: CASSQPGTGGNSPLHF. Here the CDR3 DNA reads TGTGCCAGCTCACAGCCCGGCACAGGGGGGAATTCACCCCTCCACTTT.

The chain employs TRBV5-5 and TRBJ2-1, with 11 bases that match TRBD2. Germline assignment: CDR1 SGHKS and CDR2 YYEKEE (reference sequence). V lost 5 bases and J lost 9; bases outside the gene matches: 10. This CDR3 spans 15 amino acids. CDR3 in DNA: TGTGCCAGCAGGGGTACTAGCGGGAGAATTGGTGAGCAGTTCTTC. It encodes CASRGTSGRIGEQFF.